The TCR beta chain under discussion was sequenced for a study of Tregs in tolerant kidney transplant recipients. The protocol was immunoSEQ multiplex PCR, while the TCRdb copy is restricted to in-frame clones and leaves out a portion. The repertoire includes about 94,000 clones, 90% to 95% of them detected once, and 0.35% to 0.55% sits in the top ten. The length of the CDR3 is 15 residues. V gave up 2 bases and J gave up 6 bases; unmatched junction bases: 5. Germline CDR1 MGHRA, CDR2 YSYEKL. The rearrangement uses TRBV4-1 and TRBJ2-7; 12 bases agree with TRBD2. This clonotype originated in a human donor who received a combined kidney and bone marrow transplant. Sequencing was performed on CD4+ T cells from blood, taken before the transplant. CDR3 loop: CASSQMTSGRGEQYF. The CDR3 nucleotides are TGCGCCAGCAGCCAAATGACTAGCGGGAGAGGCGAGCAGTACTTC.